This T cell receptor beta chain is from a study of neoadjuvant anti-PD-1 for oral cavity cancer. This clone was seen a single time. Repertoires were generated with immunoSEQ multiplex PCR, while TCRdb's copy carries only in-frame clones and drops some. The sample holds about 68,000 clones, 85% seen once. Time point denoted: after neoadjuvant nivolumab, at surgical resection. This specimen was PBMCs, taken after nivolumab (anti-PD-1) treatment. The receptor's source is a person aged 35-79 years with oral cavity squamous cell carcinoma.

The CDR3 protein is CASSPTSGRAGELFF. CDR3 nucleotide sequence: TGTGCCAGCAGCCCTACTAGCGGGAGGGCCGGGGAGCTGTTTTTT. J is TRBJ2-2 and V is TRBV5-4, with 13 nucleotides matching TRBD2. The germline CDR1 and CDR2 sequences are SGHNT and YYREEE (reference sequence). J gave up 6 bases and V 4 bases, and 3 bases lay outside the gene matches. The CDR3 covers 15 residues.